Described below is a single TCR beta chain sequence and its context. Its recognized antigen is unknown. It has no much larger one-base neighbor in the sample; base qualities were not kept. None of the patients had been given any treatment before thyroid surgery. Using T-cell receptor beta sequencing, the researchers looked back retrospectively at clinical samples from patients, gathered between the early 2010s and the late 2010s. The CDR3 sequence holds 17 residues, the cysteine and phenylalanine included. CDR3 DNA only is kept here, 51 bases in frame from base 1. V was cut back by 5 bases and J by 3 bases, leaving a gap of 23 bases between them. The CDR1 and CDR2 encoded by the germline V gene are SGHAT and FQNNGV. This specimen belongs to a study of metastatic and nonmetastatic thyroid tumors (TCRdb year 2020). At the level of the whole study: The researchers compared repertoires between peripheral blood samples and tumor or nodule tissue samples from patients with malignant or benign thyroid disease. Overall study results and their limits: In both blood and tumor samples, malignant tumors were reported to have significantly higher TCR beta diversity than benign nodules.

Library preparation used PCR. The sequencer was an Illumina HiSeq 4000. High-throughput sequencing was used to profile the CDR3 region of the TCR beta-chain in every patient. In the source study's methods: The researchers built a classifier to tell apart papillary thyroid cancer patients with distant metastasis, based on CDR3 differences among clinicopathological groups. To measure repertoire diversity the researchers used the Shannon index, while the Morisita-Horn index served to gauge how similar the tumor and blood repertoires were. The public reads were reanalyzed by TCRdb: fastp trimming at Q25, MiXCR alignment, in-frame beta chains only. These V and J calls rely on TCRdb rather than the paper's analysis. The sample table contains just over 7,500 clones; only one count was recorded for 25% to 30% of them. Approximately 18% of the sample belongs to the ten largest clones.

Source material: adjacent normal tissue. This chain is built from TRBV11-2 and TRBJ2-7; no D segment can be confidently identified. The TCR comes from a female donor with papillary thyroid cancer or a benign thyroid nodule (not recorded which). Some clones in this sample may be carry-over from other donors' samples. The DNA sequence is given as TGTGCCAGCAGCGTCCCCTCGGTAGCAACAATTCTCTACGAGCAGTACTTC. This gives the protein CASSVPSVATILYEQYF.